The clone carrying this TCR beta chain was counted a few times. What it recognizes is unknown. The data are from a study of beta chain features in type 1 diabetes. Points from the study as a whole: Sequencing from cDNA could over-represent high-TCR-expressing cells. TCRB CDR3s from Type 1 diabetes patients were moderately but significantly shorter in all four CD4+ subsets.

Expressed TCRB transcripts were sequenced because the isolated RNA had all been reverse transcribed beforehand. Profiled with immunoSEQ multiplex PCR; TCRdb holds only in-frame clones, not every one. The sample carries 600,000 to 700,000 clones, over 10% recorded once. CDR1 is MNHEY and CDR2 is SMNVEV in the germline V gene (reference sequence). The ends lost 3 bases at V and 2 bases at J; junction bases unmatched: 8. The CDR3 contains 16 residues. The TCR sequence derives from a man younger than 45 with type 1 diabetes. Input material: naive CD4+ T cells from blood. The chain carries TRBV27 and TRBJ2-3; 7 bases match TRBD2. DNA for the CDR3: TGTGCCAGCAGTTTTGCCGGACTAGGGAACACAGATACGCAGTATTTT. Residues: CASSFAGLGNTDTQYF.